The 8 T cell receptor beta chains below come from one sample, sequenced in a study of early T cells in non-severe SARS-CoV-2 infection. MiXCR, applied by TCRdb to the 5' RACE reads, yields one record per CDR3 protein. Among some 32,000 distinct CDR3 sequences, 6.6% were seen once, and the ten largest hold over 35%. The material sequenced was whole blood. The origin of the receptors is an adult who was a healthcare worker with PCR-confirmed SARS-CoV-2 infection or an uninfected control (not recorded which).

V and J are TRBV2 and TRBJ2-1, with D perhaps matching TRBD2 (5 bases). Germline V gene sequence: CDR1 SNHLY, CDR2 FYNNEI. Trimming pared 4 bases from V and 10 bases from J, leaving 8 bases between. CDR3 length equals 11 residues. The DNA for the CDR3 is TGTGCCAGCAGTGGGCGGGTGGAGCAGTTCTTC. As protein: CASSGRVEQFF.

This clonotype was seen repeatedly, ten times or more. The chain has TRBV20-1 and TRBJ2-1, with D possibly being TRBD1 (5 bases). This CDR3 region has 12 residues. The V and J ends lost 3 bases and 5 bases respectively, with 8 bases between them. Per the germline V gene, CDR1 is DFQATT and CDR2 is SNEGSKA (reference sequence). CDR3 protein: CSASRQNNEQFF. The DNA for the CDR3 is TGCAGTGCTAGCAGACAGAACAATGAGCAGTTCTTC.

This clonotype appeared many times. The chain links TRBV10-3 to TRBJ2-7; 8 bases align to TRBD1. Germline trimming cut 2 bases from V and 4 bases from J; bases unmatched to any gene: 7. This CDR3 contains 15 residues. Per germline, CDR1 ENHRY and CDR2 SYGVKD. DNA of the CDR3: TGTGCCATCAGTGAGCCCGACAGGGGTAAATACGAGCAGTACTTC. This encodes CAISEPDRGKYEQYF.

This clonotype was picked up a small number of times. The chain couples TRBV12-3 or TRBV12-4 to TRBJ2-3; unclear D gene. This CDR3 spans 12 amino acids. V lost 6 bases and J lost 4, with 8 bases in between. The CDR3 DNA reads as TGTGCCAGCAGCCCCTTCCCAGATACGCAGTATTTT. Its translation: CASSPFPDTQYF.

The sample holds many counts of this clonotype. The chain has TRBV7-2 and TRBJ1-5; D is possibly TRBD1 (5 bases). Trimming cost V 1 base and J 4 bases, with 5 bases left between them. CDR3 length: 13 residues. Germline-derived CDR1 and CDR2 are SGHTA and FQGNSA. The CDR3 protein is CASSLGQNQPQHF. CDR3 bases: TGTGCCAGCAGCTTAGGACAGAATCAGCCCCAGCATTTT.

This clonotype showed up many times. The rearrangement uses TRBV6-5 and TRBJ1-1; maybe TRBD1 (6 bases). The germline V gene has CDR1 MNHEY and CDR2 SVGAGI. The CDR3 length is 15 residues. V gave up 7 bases and J gave up 10 bases, with 25 bases separating them. CDR3 region: CASTPGPKRTEGAFF. For the CDR3, the DNA is TGTGCCAGCACCCCGGGGCCTAAAAGGACAGAGGGAGCTTTCTTT.

At least ten counts were recorded for this clonotype. Because the CDR3's place on the DNA is in doubt, the DNA is left out and the CDR3 is given as listed by TCRdb. V is TRBV10-3 and J is TRBJ2-7; the table names TRBD2, a call not compared with the DNA. The CDR3 extends over 15 residues, inclusive of both ends. Germline loops: CDR1 ENHRY, CDR2 SYGVKD. CDR3 region: CAISSSGVSSYEQYF.

This clonotype turned up a few times. This chain connects TRBV7-8 to TRBJ1-1; the match to TRBD1 covers 8 bases. CDR3 length equals 14 residues. Germline-derived CDR1 and CDR2 are SGHVS and FQNEAQ. V trimming: 6 bases; J trimming: 1 base; junction bases outside the gene matches: 4. The CDR3 sequence is CASRRTGWNTEAFF. DNA of the CDR3: TGTGCCAGCAGGAGGACAGGGTGGAACACTGAAGCTTTCTTT.